The 27 T cell receptor beta chains given below trace back to one sample, sequenced in a study of blood T cell repertoires in COVID-19. Generated by immunoSEQ multiplex PCR, the TCRdb table keeps only in-frame clones and is missing some. The data hold fewer than 300,000 clones, with around 90% observed a single time. Sequenced input: PBMCs or T cells enriched from blood (not recorded which). The receptors originated from a woman in her 30s who had recovered from COVID-19.

V gene TRBV6-2 or TRBV6-3 combines with J gene TRBJ2-7, with 8 bases identical to TRBD2. The V gene's germline CDR1 is MNHEY and CDR2 SVGEGT. With 2 bases clipped from V and 1 base from J, the junction kept 4 bases outside the gene matches. The CDR3 runs to 15 residues. The DNA of the CDR3 is TGTGCCAGCAGTTACCTGGTAGCGGGATCCTACGAGCAGTACTTC. Translating it yields CASSYLVAGSYEQYF.

The chain joins TRBV12-3 or TRBV12-4 to TRBJ2-7, with 13 bases that match TRBD2. V shed 9 bases and J 6 bases; nucleotides not matched to a gene: 5. The CDR3 consists of 13 residues. The CDR3 loop is CASWTSGSSEQYF. The CDR3 region has the DNA TGTGCCAGTTGGACTAGCGGGAGTTCCGAGCAGTACTTC.

The rearrangement links TRBV18 to TRBJ1-2, with TRBD1 matching over 12 bases. Germline values: CDR1 KGHSH, CDR2 LQKENI. V gave up 1 base and J gave up 3 bases; unmatched junction bases: 6. The CDR3 contains 17 residues. This chain's CDR3 is CASSPLGQGASDYGYTF. Written as DNA, the CDR3 is TGTGCCAGCTCACCACTGGGACAGGGGGCTTCGGACTATGGCTACACCTTC.

This clone occurred once. This CDR3 reads CASSLGGAGANVLTF. CDR3 coding DNA: TGCGCCAGCAGCCTGGGGGGGGCTGGGGCCAACGTCCTGACTTTC. This chain joins TRBV5-1 and TRBJ2-6; 7 bases match TRBD2. This CDR3 contains 15 residues. CDR1 SGHRS and CDR2 YFSETQ come from the germline V gene. V lost 4 bases and J lost 2; bases outside the gene matches: 3.

The CDR3 nucleotides read TGTGCCATCAGTGTGGGAGGGGGGCGAGACTACGAGCAGTACTTC. It translates to CAISVGGGRDYEQYF. The chain combines TRBV10-3 with TRBJ2-7, with a weak D call TRBD2 (7 bases). CDR1 is ENHRY, CDR2 SYGVKD, per germline. V lost 4 bases, J lost 3 bases, and 16 bases lay in between. The CDR3 covers 15 residues.

With regard to this clone: The sample has other DNA sequences that encode this CDR3 too. The rearrangement uses TRBV7-2 and TRBJ1-2; 10 bases align to TRBD1. CDR1 is SGHTA, CDR2 FQGNSA, per germline. The junction had 2 bases not matched to a gene; V was cut back by 5 bases and J by 2 bases. This CDR3 region has 14 residues. The chain's CDR3 is CASSPGQGNYGYTF. The CDR3 DNA reads as TGTGCCAGCAGCCCGGGACAGGGGAACTATGGCTACACCTTC.

The chain combines TRBV19 with TRBJ2-3; TRBD2 matches 7 bases. The V segment lost 7 bases and the J segment 1 base; nucleotides outside the gene matches: 5. CDR1 is LNHDA, CDR2 SQIVND, per germline (reference sequence). The CDR3 runs to 14 residues. DNA for the CDR3: TGTGCCAGTACGAAGCGGGACGGCACAGATACGCAGTATTTT. Encoded protein: CASTKRDGTDTQYF. The whole variable domain, remainder taken from reference TRBV19 and TRBJ2-3, is DGGITQSPKYLFRKEGQNVTLSCEQNLNHDAMYWYRQDPGQGLRLIYYSQIVNDFQKGDIAEGYSVSREKKESFPLTVTSAQKNPTAFYLCASTKRDGTDTQYFGPGTRLTVL.

The genes are TRBV7-2 and TRBJ2-4, with TRBD2 matching over 7 bases. The CDR3 runs 14 residues. Germline CDR1 reads SGHTA; CDR2 reads FQGNSA. V was clipped by 4 bases and J by 7 bases; unmatched bases: 7. CDR3 DNA: TGTGCCAGCAGCTCCGAGCGGGATAGCAACATTCAGTACTTC. Translated, it gives CASSSERDSNIQYF.

The chain employs TRBV7-9 and TRBJ2-1, with 11 bases that match TRBD2. Germline CDR1 is SEHNR and CDR2 is FQNEAQ (reference sequence). V gave up 2 bases and J gave up 5 bases; unmatched junction bases: 14. The CDR3 runs 19 residues. CDR3 region: CASSLRLGTSGDTNNEQFF. The CDR3 DNA sequence: TGTGCCAGCAGCTTAAGGCTCGGGACTAGCGGAGATACGAACAATGAGCAGTTCTTC.

The J gene is TRBJ1-1, the V gene TRBV30; tentative D call: TRBD1 (6 bases). This CDR3 contains 14 residues. CDR1 GTSNPN and CDR2 SVGIG come from the germline V gene (reference sequence). Trimming cost V 7 bases and J 4 bases, with 19 bases left between them. CDR3 protein: CAYAERGGTTEAFF. DNA of the CDR3: TGTGCCTACGCGGAAAGGGGGGGGACCACTGAAGCTTTCTTT.

The chain is built from TRBV2 and TRBJ2-3; TRBD2 matches at 11 bases. The CDR3 has 14 amino acids. CDR1 is SNHLY, CDR2 FYNNEI, per germline. V was pared by 7 bases and J by 7 bases, with 7 bases of the junction left unmatched. CDR3 amino acids: CASNFRTSGHTQYF. The CDR3, as DNA: TGTGCCAGCAACTTCCGGACTAGCGGGCATACGCAGTATTTT.

This chain connects TRBV7-9 to TRBJ1-5; D is uncertain. V was pared by 0 bases and J by 6 bases, with 3 bases between. The CDR3 is 12 amino acids. Germline V gene data show CDR1 as SEHNR and CDR2 as FQNEAQ (reference sequence). This chain's CDR3 is CASSLAAQPQHF. The CDR3 nucleotides are TGTGCCAGCAGCTTAGCAGCTCAGCCCCAGCATTTT. Full variable domain (outside the CDR3, taken from reference TRBV7-9 and TRBJ1-5): DTGVSQNPRHKITKRGQNVTFRCDPISEHNRLYWYRQTLGQGPEFLTYFQNEAQLEKSRLLSDRFSAERPKGSFSTLEIQRTEQGDSAMYLCASSLAAQPQHFGDGTRLSIL.

The rearrangement joins TRBV27 to TRBJ2-6; the D gene is possibly TRBD2 (5 bases). Trimming took off 5 bases at V and 1 base at J, with 15 bases between the two ends. Germline assignment: CDR1 MNHEY and CDR2 SMNVEV (reference sequence). The CDR3 contains 17 residues. CDR3 nucleotides: TGTGCCAGCAGTCCCAGACTCGGGGTTTCTGGGGCCAACGTCCTGACTTTC. This sequence encodes CASSPRLGVSGANVLTF.

This clone was seen once. J is TRBJ2-1 and V is TRBV24-1, with 8 bases matching TRBD2. V shed 6 bases and J 0 bases; nucleotides not matched to a gene: 9. There are 17 residues in the CDR3. The germline V gene encodes CDR1 KGHDR and CDR2 SFDVKD. Written as DNA, the CDR3 is TGTGCCACCAGTACGACCGGCGGGAGGAGCTCCTACAATGAGCAGTTCTTC. Its protein is CATSTTGGRSSYNEQFF.

The gene calls are TRBV5-5 and TRBJ1-3, with D hard to call. V lost 1 base to trimming and J lost 4 bases, with 6 bases between them. The CDR3 contains 13 residues. The V gene's germline CDR1 is SGHKS and CDR2 YYEKEE (reference sequence). Here the CDR3 DNA reads TGTGCCAGCAGCTTGTATCTGGGAAACACCATATATTTT. Translation gives CASSLYLGNTIYF. Filled out from reference TRBV5-5 and TRBJ1-3, the complete variable domain reads DAGVTQSPTHLIKTRGQQVTLRCSPISGHKSVSWYQQVLGQGPQFIFQYYEKEERGRGNFPDRFSARQFPNYSSELNVNALLLGDSALYLCASSLYLGNTIYFGEGSWLTVV.

This sequence joins TRBV18 and TRBJ2-2, with unresolved D. The CDR3 sequence is 16 residues long. V was cut by 6 bases and J by 0 bases, with 14 bases left in between. Germline CDR1 reads KGHSH; CDR2 reads LQKENI. CDR3 in DNA: TGTGCCAGCTCTAACCAGGAAAGAACGAACACCGGGGAGCTGTTTTTT. Its protein is CASSNQERTNTGELFF. The full variable domain, rest sourced from reference TRBV18 and TRBJ2-2, is NAGVMQNPRHLVRRRGQEARLRCSPMKGHSHVYWYRQLPEEGLKFMVYLQKENIIDESGMPKERFSAEFPKEGPSILRIQQVVRGDSAAYFCASSNQERTNTGELFFGEGSRLTVL.

J is TRBJ1-2 and V is TRBV19; D is uncertain. V gave up 6 bases and J gave up 4 bases, with 9 bases separating them. This CDR3 comprises 12 residues. From germline, CDR1 is LNHDA and CDR2 SQIVND (reference sequence). The CDR3, as DNA: TGTGCCAGTAGCCAGGCGATCTATGGCTACACCTTC. Amino acid sequence: CASSQAIYGYTF. The variable domain in full, completed from reference TRBV19 and TRBJ1-2, reads DGGITQSPKYLFRKEGQNVTLSCEQNLNHDAMYWYRQDPGQGLRLIYYSQIVNDFQKGDIAEGYSVSREKKESFPLTVTSAQKNPTAFYLCASSQAIYGYTFGSGTRLTVV.

The genes are TRBV3-1 (or the pseudogene TRBV3-2) and TRBJ2-2; 8 nucleotides align to TRBD1. Germline CDR1 reads LGHDT; CDR2 reads YNNKEL (reference sequence). J lost 3 bases, V lost 8 bases, and 5 bases had no gene match. This CDR3 comprises 14 residues. CDR3 loop: CASELTGDTGELFF. In DNA form, the CDR3 reads TGTGCCAGCGAACTGACAGGGGACACCGGGGAGCTGTTTTTT.

This rearrangement joins TRBV4-3 to TRBJ1-2; 7 bases map to TRBD1. From germline, CDR1 is LGHNA and CDR2 YSLEER. CDR3 length: 14 amino acids. V trimming: 4 bases; J trimming: 5 bases; junction bases outside the gene matches: 7. The CDR3 nucleotides are TGCGCCAGCAGCCGAGGGACAGTTACATATGGCTACACCTTC. Translation gives CASSRGTVTYGYTF.

The gene calls are TRBV20-1 and TRBJ2-2; tentatively, D is TRBD2 (5 bases). V lost 3 bases, J lost 0 bases, and 8 bases lay in between. Germline V gene sequence: CDR1 DFQATT, CDR2 SNEGSKA (reference sequence). CDR3 length: 14 residues. CDR3 DNA sequence: TGCAGTGCTAGTGACTATGCGAACACCGGGGAGCTGTTTTTT. Amino acids: CSASDYANTGELFF.

V and J are TRBV11-2 and TRBJ2-7; 14 bases fit TRBD2. The CDR3 covers 17 residues. Trimming at V came to 5 bases and at J to 2 bases, leaving 8 bases not matched to a gene. Germline V gives CDR1 SGHAT, CDR2 FQNNGV. The CDR3 is CASSPGTSGSATYEQYF. CDR3 sequence (DNA): TGTGCCAGCAGCCCTGGGACTAGCGGGAGCGCAACCTACGAGCAGTACTTC. The complete variable domain, with remaining parts taken from reference TRBV11-2 and TRBJ2-7, reads EAGVAQSPRYKIIEKRQSVAFWCNPISGHATLYWYQQILGQGPKLLIQFQNNGVVDDSQLPKDRFSAERLKGVDSTLKIQPAKLEDSAVYLCASSPGTSGSATYEQYFGPGTRLTVT.

V usage is TRBV3-1 (or the pseudogene TRBV3-2) and J usage is TRBJ1-3; D remains unclear. This CDR3 contains 14 residues. The germline V and J ends were trimmed by 4 bases and 0 bases, with 7 bases remaining between them. From germline, CDR1 is LGHDT and CDR2 YNNKEL (reference sequence). In nucleotides, the CDR3 is TGTGCCAGCAGCCCGGGTGACTCTGGAAACACCATATATTTT. The encoded protein is CASSPGDSGNTIYF.

This clone was detected once. The chain has TRBV11-2 and TRBJ1-2; 9 nucleotides match TRBD1. Trimming at V came to 1 base and at J to 6 bases, leaving 3 bases not matched to a gene. The CDR3 extends over 14 amino acids. Looked up from germline, CDR1 is SGHAT and CDR2 is FQNNGV. The CDR3 nucleotides read TGTGCCAGCAGCTTAGGGACAGGGGATCATGGCTACACCTTC. It is translated as CASSLGTGDHGYTF.

The chain has TRBV7-9 and TRBJ1-2; possibly TRBD1 for D (5 bases). CDR1 is SEHNR, CDR2 FQNEAQ, per germline (reference sequence). CDR3 length: 16 amino acids. V lost 4 bases to trimming and J lost 0 bases, with 15 bases between them. CDR3 residues: CASSSWRGRANYGYTF. CDR3 sequence (DNA): TGTGCCAGCAGCTCATGGAGGGGCCGAGCTAACTATGGCTACACCTTC. Combining the CDR3 with reference TRBV7-9 and TRBJ1-2 gives the whole variable domain DTGVSQNPRHKITKRGQNVTFRCDPISEHNRLYWYRQTLGQGPEFLTYFQNEAQLEKSRLLSDRFSAERPKGSFSTLEIQRTEQGDSAMYLCASSSWRGRANYGYTFGSGTRLTVV.

The rearrangement joins TRBV25-1 to TRBJ2-1; a weak D match, TRBD1 (5 bases). The CDR3 is 11 amino acids. Germline V gene sequence: CDR1 MGHDK, CDR2 SYGVNS. Trimming removed 11 bases from V and 6 bases from J, with 11 bases in between. This chain's CDR3 is CAVARVNEQFF. The CDR3 region has the DNA TGTGCCGTCGCCAGGGTCAATGAGCAGTTCTTC.

This rearrangement joins TRBV4-3 to TRBJ2-3; TRBD2 might be the D (6 bases). CDR1 is LGHNA and CDR2 is YSLEER in the germline V gene. Trimming removed 5 bases at V and 6 bases at J, with 18 bases between. There are 15 residues in the CDR3. This CDR3 is CASSKGATAGDTQYF. CDR3 sequence (DNA): TGCGCCAGCAGCAAAGGAGCCACAGCGGGTGATACGCAGTATTTT.

The V gene is TRBV9, the J gene TRBJ2-1; 9 positions agree with TRBD2. Unmatched junction bases numbered 11, after V lost 2 bases and J lost 8 bases. The CDR3 is made up of 16 amino acids. CDR1 is SGDLS and CDR2 is YYNGEE in the germline V gene. CDR3 nucleotide sequence: TGTGCCAGCAGCGTTAGCGGGAGAGGGGTCCTGGATGAGCAGTTCTTC. It encodes CASSVSGRGVLDEQFF.